The present TCR beta chain was sequenced within a study of T cells after yellow fever vaccination. For the study at large: SMART-Seq v4 Ultra Low Input prepared the low-cell-number fractions. The study, taken as a whole, reports: Weaker overall was a secondary response that nonetheless peaked faster, on day 5 versus 15. Among primary-vaccination clones, most reappeared after the booster, at 95% to 96% for CD4 and roughly 88% for CD8.

CDR1 is SGHNT, CDR2 YYREEE, per germline (reference sequence). The CDR3 length is 13 residues. V was trimmed by 9 bases and J by 3 bases, leaving 14 bases between them. Worth noting for this clonotype: Antigen specificity is unknown.

UMIs and a universal primer site were added when TCR cDNA was made by 5'RACE template switching. TCRdb passed the 5' RACE reads through MiXCR, listing each CDR3 protein once. The table records about 330,000 distinct CDR3 sequences, 8.1% of them present only once. The input for sequencing was PBMCs, taken roughly seven weeks after the first yellow fever vaccination. This chain joins TRBV5-4 and TRBJ2-3; tentatively, D is TRBD1 or TRBD2 (5 bases each). The clonotype comes from a young man who received the YFV17D yellow fever vaccine. CDR3: CAMRGVGTDTQYF. The CDR3 DNA reads TGTGCCATGAGGGGCGTTGGGACAGATACGCAGTATTTT.